The text below deals with one T cell receptor (beta chain). Assay used: immunoSEQ multiplex PCR; TCRdb lists only in-frame clones, some missing. The table lists 600,000 to 800,000 clones, just under 75% of them singletons. The data are from a study of shared clonotypes between healthy human individuals. Unmatched junction bases numbered 8, after V lost 5 bases and J lost 6 bases. The CDR3 extends over 15 amino acids. The germline V gene has CDR1 MNHEY and CDR2 SVGAGI. Both subsets, CD45RA+ naive and CD45RA-negative memory, were split from the CD4+ cells. The receptor comes from a woman younger than 45 in good health. What was sequenced was memory CD4+ T cells sorted from blood. The sample's subset: CD45RA-negative fraction. The gene calls are TRBV6-5 and TRBJ2-1, with 9 positions matching TRBD2. In DNA, the CDR3 is TGTGCCAGCAGTACGGGTAGCGGGAGTAGCAATGAGCAGTTCTTC. Its protein product is CASSTGSGSSNEQFF.